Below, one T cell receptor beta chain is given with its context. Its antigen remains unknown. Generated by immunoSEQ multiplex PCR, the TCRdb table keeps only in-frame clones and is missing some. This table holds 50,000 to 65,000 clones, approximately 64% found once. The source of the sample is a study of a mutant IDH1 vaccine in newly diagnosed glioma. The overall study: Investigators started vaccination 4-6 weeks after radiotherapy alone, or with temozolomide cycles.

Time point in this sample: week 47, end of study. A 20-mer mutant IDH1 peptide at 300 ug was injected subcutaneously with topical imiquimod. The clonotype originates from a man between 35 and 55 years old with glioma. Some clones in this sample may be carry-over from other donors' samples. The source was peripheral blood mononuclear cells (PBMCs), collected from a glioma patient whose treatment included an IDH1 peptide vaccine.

The CDR3 here is CASSYSSGFNYGYTF. CDR3 coding DNA: TGTGCCAGCAGTTACTCGTCAGGGTTTAACTATGGCTACACCTTC. V gene TRBV6-5 combines with J gene TRBJ1-2; maybe TRBD1 (5 bases). The CDR3 spans 15 residues. V lost 0 bases and J 1 base, leaving 9 bases between the germline ends. Per the germline V gene, CDR1 is MNHEY and CDR2 is SVGAGI.